In this sample, the clone carrying this T cell receptor beta chain turned up a few times. Its antigen is not known. PCR amplification relied on 60 Vbeta primers (plus 13 Jbeta primers). Profiled with immunoSEQ multiplex PCR; TCRdb holds only in-frame clones, not every one. The table has approximately 70,000 clones, 70% to 90% seen once. The data were taken from a study of cytomegalovirus exposure and HLA in healthy donors. Findings and limits, study-wide: Analyses of presence/absence relied on an assumption of roughly uniform sequencing depth across donors. By HLA locus, TCR association rates varied in a later analysis, with DRB1 showing the most and HLA-C the fewest. Serostatus for CMV was the only available immune exposure information.

Germline assignment: CDR1 SGHRS and CDR2 YFSETQ. The J segment lost 3 bases and the V segment lost 4 bases, leaving 6 bases of the junction unmatched. The CDR3 is made up of 15 amino acids. What was sequenced was PBMCs. The TCR sequence derives from a woman aged 25 to 45 in good health and CMV-seronegative. The genes are TRBV5-1 and TRBJ1-2; the match to TRBD1 covers 10 bases. CDR3 nucleotides: TGCGCCAGCAGCCTTGGGACAGGGGAGGACTATGGCTACACCTTC. It translates to CASSLGTGEDYGYTF.